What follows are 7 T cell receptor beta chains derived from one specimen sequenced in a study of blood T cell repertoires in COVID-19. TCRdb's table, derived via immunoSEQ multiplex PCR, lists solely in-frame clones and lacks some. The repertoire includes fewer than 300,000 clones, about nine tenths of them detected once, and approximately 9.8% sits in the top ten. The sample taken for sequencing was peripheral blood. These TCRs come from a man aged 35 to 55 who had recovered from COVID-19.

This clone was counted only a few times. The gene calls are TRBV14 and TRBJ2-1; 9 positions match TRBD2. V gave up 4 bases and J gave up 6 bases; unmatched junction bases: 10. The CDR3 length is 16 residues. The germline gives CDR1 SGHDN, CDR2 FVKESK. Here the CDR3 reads CASSPLAGAKPNEQFF. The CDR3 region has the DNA TGTGCCAGCAGCCCGTTAGCGGGAGCAAAACCCAATGAGCAGTTCTTC.

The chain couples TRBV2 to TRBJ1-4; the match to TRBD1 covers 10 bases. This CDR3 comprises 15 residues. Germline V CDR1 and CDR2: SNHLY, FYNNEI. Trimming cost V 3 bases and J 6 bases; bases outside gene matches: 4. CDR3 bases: TGTGCCAGCAGTGACCGGGACAGGGGACATGAAAAACTGTTTTTT. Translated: CASSDRDRGHEKLFF.

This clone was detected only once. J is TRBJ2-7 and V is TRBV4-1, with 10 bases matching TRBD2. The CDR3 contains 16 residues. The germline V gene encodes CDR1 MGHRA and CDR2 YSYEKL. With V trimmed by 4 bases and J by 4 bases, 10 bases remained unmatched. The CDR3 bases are TGCGCCAGCAGCCGGTCCGGACTAGCGGCTATTTACGAGCAGTACTTC. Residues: CASSRSGLAAIYEQYF.

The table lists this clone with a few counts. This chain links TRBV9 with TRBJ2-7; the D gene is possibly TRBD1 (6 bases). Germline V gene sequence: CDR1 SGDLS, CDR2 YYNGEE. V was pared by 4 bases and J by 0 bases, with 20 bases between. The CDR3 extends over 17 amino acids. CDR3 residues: CASSSPPQGTSSYEQYF. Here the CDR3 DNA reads TGTGCCAGCAGCTCACCACCCCAGGGGACGAGCTCCTACGAGCAGTACTTC. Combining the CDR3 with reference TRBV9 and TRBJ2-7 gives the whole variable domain DSGVTQTPKHLITATGQRVTLRCSPRSGDLSVYWYQQSLDQGLQFLIQYYNGEERAKGNILERFSAQQFPDLHSELNLSSLELGDSALYFCASSSPPQGTSSYEQYFGPGTRLTVT.

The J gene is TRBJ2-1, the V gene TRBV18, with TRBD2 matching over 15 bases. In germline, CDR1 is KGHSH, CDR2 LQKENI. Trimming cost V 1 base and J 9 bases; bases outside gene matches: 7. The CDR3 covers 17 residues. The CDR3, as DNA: TGTGCCAGCTCACCACTGGGACTAGCGGGAGGACTAGCTGAGCAGTTCTTC. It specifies CASSPLGLAGGLAEQFF.

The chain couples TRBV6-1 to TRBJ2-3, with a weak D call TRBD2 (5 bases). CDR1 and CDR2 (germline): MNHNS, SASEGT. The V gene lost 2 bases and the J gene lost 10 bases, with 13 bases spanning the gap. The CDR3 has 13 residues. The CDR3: CASSESWELSQYF. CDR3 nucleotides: TGTGCCAGCAGTGAAAGTTGGGAGCTCTCGCAGTATTTT.

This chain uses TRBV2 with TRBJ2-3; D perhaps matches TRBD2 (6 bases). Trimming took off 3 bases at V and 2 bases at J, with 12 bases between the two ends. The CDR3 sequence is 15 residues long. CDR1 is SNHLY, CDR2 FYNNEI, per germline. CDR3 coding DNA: TGTGCCAGCAGTGACGGGAGACTAACCACAGATACGCAGTATTTT. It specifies CASSDGRLTTDTQYF.